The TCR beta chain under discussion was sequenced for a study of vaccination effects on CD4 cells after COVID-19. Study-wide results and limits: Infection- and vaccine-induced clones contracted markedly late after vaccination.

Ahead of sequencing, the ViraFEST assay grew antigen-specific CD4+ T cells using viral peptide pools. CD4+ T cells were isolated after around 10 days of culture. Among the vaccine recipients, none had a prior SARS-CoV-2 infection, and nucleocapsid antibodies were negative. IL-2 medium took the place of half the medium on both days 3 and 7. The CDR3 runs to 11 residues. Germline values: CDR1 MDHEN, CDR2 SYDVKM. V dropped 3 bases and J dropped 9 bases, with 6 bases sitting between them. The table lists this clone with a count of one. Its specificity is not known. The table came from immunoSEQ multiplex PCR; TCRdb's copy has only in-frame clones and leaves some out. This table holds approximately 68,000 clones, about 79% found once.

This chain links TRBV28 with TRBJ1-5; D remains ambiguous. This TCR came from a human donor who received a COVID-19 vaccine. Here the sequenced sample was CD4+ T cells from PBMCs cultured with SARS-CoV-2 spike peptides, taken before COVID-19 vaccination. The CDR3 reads CASSFSPPQHF. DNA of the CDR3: TGTGCCAGCAGTTTTTCCCCGCCCCAGCATTTT. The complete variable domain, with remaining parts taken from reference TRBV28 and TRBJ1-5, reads DVKVTQSSRYLVKRTGEKVFLECVQDMDHENMFWYRQDPGLGLRLIYFSYDVKMKEKGDIPEGYSVSREKKERFSLILESASTNQTSMYLCASSFSPPQHFGDGTRLSIL.